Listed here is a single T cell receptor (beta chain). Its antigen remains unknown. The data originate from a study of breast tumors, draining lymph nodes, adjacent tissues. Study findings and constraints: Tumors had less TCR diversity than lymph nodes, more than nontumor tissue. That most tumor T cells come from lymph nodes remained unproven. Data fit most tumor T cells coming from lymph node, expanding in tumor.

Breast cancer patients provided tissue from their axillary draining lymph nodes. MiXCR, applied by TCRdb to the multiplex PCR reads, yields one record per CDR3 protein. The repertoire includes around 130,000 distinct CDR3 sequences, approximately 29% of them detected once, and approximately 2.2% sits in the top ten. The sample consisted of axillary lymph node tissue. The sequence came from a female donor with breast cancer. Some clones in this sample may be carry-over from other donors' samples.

CDR3 protein: CASSQRDRVNTEAFF. The DNA for the CDR3 is TGTGCCAGCAGCCAGCGGGACAGAGTGAACACTGAAGCTTTCTTT. The rearrangement links TRBV3-1 to TRBJ1-1; 7 positions match TRBD1. Germline V gives CDR1 LGHDT, CDR2 YNNKEL (reference sequence). J was trimmed by 0 bases and V by 3 bases; bases with no gene match: 4. This CDR3 comprises 15 residues.